Each of the 15 T cell receptor beta chains below was sequenced from the same sample in a study of control samples from healthy donors and cancer patients. Data came from immunoSEQ multiplex PCR; TCRdb stores just in-frame clones and leaves some out. Of roughly 100,000 clones in the sample, roughly nine tenths were seen once. Specimen: blood. These receptors were collected from a woman between 50 and 59 years old in good health.

The CDR3, as DNA: TGTGCCAGCAGCTTCTCTAGACAAGAGACCCAGTACTTC. This gives the protein CASSFSRQETQYF. This chain connects TRBV11-3 to TRBJ2-5; D remains unclear. CDR1 is SGHNT and CDR2 is YENEEA in the germline V gene. V lost 3 bases, J lost 2 bases, and 7 bases lay in between. The CDR3 consists of 13 residues.

This rearrangement joins TRBV7-9 to TRBJ2-4, with 8 bases fitting TRBD2. J lost 4 bases, V lost 3 bases, and 5 bases had no gene match. Germline V gene lookup returns CDR1 SEHNR and CDR2 FQNEAQ (reference sequence). The CDR3 is made up of 15 amino acids. Here the CDR3 DNA reads TGTGCCAGCAGCTTGGGAGCGGGAGTAAAAAACATTCAGTACTTC. It translates to CASSLGAGVKNIQYF.

The chain joins TRBV5-6 to TRBJ2-5; TRBD2 might be the D (6 bases). V was cut by 4 bases and J by 5 bases, with 18 bases left in between. Germline CDR1 reads SGHDT; CDR2 reads YYEEEE. There are 15 residues in the CDR3. CDR3 sequence: CASSPRRWAGETQYF. The CDR3 DNA reads as TGTGCCAGCAGCCCGCGGAGGTGGGCGGGGGAGACCCAGTACTTC.

This rearrangement joins TRBV19 to TRBJ2-1; no definite D call. This CDR3 region has 14 residues. V lost 5 bases and J 6 bases, leaving 14 bases between the germline ends. CDR1 is LNHDA, CDR2 SQIVND, per germline (reference sequence). In DNA, the CDR3 is TGTGCCAGTAGTTCCAGAATTGGTCCCAATGAGCAGTTCTTC. Translated, it gives CASSSRIGPNEQFF.

This chain connects TRBV7-9 to TRBJ1-1; 9 bases match TRBD1. The J segment lost 1 base and the V segment lost 5 bases, leaving 5 bases of the junction unmatched. This CDR3 contains 15 residues. The V gene's germline CDR1 is SEHNR and CDR2 FQNEAQ (reference sequence). CDR3 loop: CASSGWDRENTEAFF. CDR3 bases: TGTGCCAGCAGCGGATGGGACAGGGAGAACACTGAAGCTTTCTTT.

The gene calls are TRBV5-6 and TRBJ1-6, with unresolved D. V lost 4 bases to trimming and J lost 2 bases, with 13 bases between them. This CDR3 comprises 16 residues. Germline V gene lookup returns CDR1 SGHDT and CDR2 YYEEEE. CDR3 nucleotides: TGTGCCAGCAGCCCAGAGAAAGGCGCCTATAATTCACCCCTCCACTTT. It codes for CASSPEKGAYNSPLHF.

The V gene is TRBV2, the J gene TRBJ1-5, with no clear D. The CDR3 loop spans 13 amino acids. Germline V gene sequence: CDR1 SNHLY, CDR2 FYNNEI. The germline V and J ends were trimmed by 4 bases and 7 bases, with 11 bases remaining between them. In DNA, the CDR3 is TGTGCCAGCAGTGTTGACGCCAACCAGCCCCAGCATTTT. Its translation: CASSVDANQPQHF.

The chain is built from TRBV11-1 and TRBJ2-2; TRBD1 matches 7 bases. This CDR3 comprises 14 residues. J lost 2 bases, V lost 5 bases, and 2 bases had no gene match. CDR1 is SGHAT, CDR2 FQDESV, per germline (reference sequence). CDR3 protein: CASSRDSNTGELFF. CDR3 DNA sequence: TGTGCCAGCAGCAGGGACAGCAACACCGGGGAGCTGTTTTTT.

The rearrangement links TRBV29-1 to TRBJ2-5, with D perhaps TRBD1 (5 bases). Germline CDR1 is SQVTM and CDR2 is ANQGSEA. V was shortened by 1 base and J by 4 bases, with 13 bases between the two germline ends. This CDR3 is built from 14 residues. CDR3 in DNA: TGCAGCGTTGAAGGAGGCAGGGCGATAGAGACCCAGTACTTC. Translated, it gives CSVEGGRAIETQYF.

J is TRBJ2-2 and V is TRBV9, with 11 bases matching TRBD2. The CDR3 runs 18 residues. Germline CDR1 and CDR2: SGDLS and YYNGEE. V was pared by 0 bases and J by 0 bases, with 4 bases of the junction left unmatched. CDR3 DNA sequence: TGTGCCAGCAGCGTAGGGCTAGCGGGGGGAACGAACACCGGGGAGCTGTTTTTT. Amino acids: CASSVGLAGGTNTGELFF.

The rearrangement uses TRBV11-2 and TRBJ2-1, with D perhaps TRBD1 (6 bases). V lost 3 bases, J lost 10 bases, and 16 bases lay in between. The CDR3 contains 14 residues. Germline CDR1 reads SGHAT; CDR2 reads FQNNGV. CDR3 amino acids: CASSFRDILNEQFF. In DNA, the CDR3 is TGTGCCAGCAGCTTTAGGGACATTCTAAACGAGCAGTTCTTC.

The table lists this clone with a count of one. This rearrangement joins TRBV7-9 to TRBJ1-6; no clear D. Trimming removed 6 bases at V and 5 bases at J, with 11 bases between. The CDR3 runs 14 residues. Per the germline V gene, CDR1 is SEHNR and CDR2 is FQNEAQ (reference sequence). The CDR3 spells CASSDKVNNSPLHF. CDR3 bases: TGTGCCAGCAGTGACAAGGTCAATAATTCACCCCTCCACTTT.

The chain uses TRBV5-1 and TRBJ2-7, with D tentatively TRBD1 (6 bases). Germline V gene lookup returns CDR1 SGHRS and CDR2 YFSETQ. Between the trimmed V and J ends, which lost 0 bases and 2 bases, there was a span of 12 bases. CDR3 length: 15 amino acids. The CDR3 sequence: CASSLDHREPYEQYF. CDR3 coding DNA: TGCGCCAGCAGCTTGGATCACAGGGAACCCTACGAGCAGTACTTC.

V usage is TRBV7-9 and J usage is TRBJ1-3, with no clear D. V lost 1 base to trimming and J lost 0 bases, with 4 bases between them. CDR3 length: 14 amino acids. Per germline, CDR1 SEHNR and CDR2 FQNEAQ (reference sequence). Here the CDR3 DNA reads TGTGCCAGCAGCTTAGTACACTCTGGAAACACCATATATTTT. Its translation: CASSLVHSGNTIYF.

The chain uses TRBV5-5 and TRBJ2-5; maybe TRBD1 (8 bases). The V gene lost 2 bases and the J gene lost 4 bases, with 21 bases spanning the gap. CDR3 size: 17 residues. Germline V gene lookup returns CDR1 SGHKS and CDR2 YYEKEE (reference sequence). The CDR3 nucleotides are TGTGCCAGCAGCTTTCATCCGGACAGGGAGGGATCAGAGACCCAGTACTTC. This codes for CASSFHPDREGSETQYF. The full variable domain, its missing parts supplied by reference TRBV5-5 and TRBJ2-5, is DAGVTQSPTHLIKTRGQQVTLRCSPISGHKSVSWYQQVLGQGPQFIFQYYEKEERGRGNFPDRFSARQFPNYSSELNVNALLLGDSALYLCASSFHPDREGSETQYFGPGTRLLVL.